The present TCR beta chain was sequenced within a study of blood T cell repertoires in COVID-19. About the study: Nucleic acid was either cDNA or gDNA, and it came from T cells, B-cell-depleted T cells, or PBMCs.

V lost 0 bases and J 4 bases, leaving 7 bases between the germline ends. The CDR3 runs to 13 residues. Germline values: CDR1 LNHNV, CDR2 YYDKDF (reference sequence). This clone came up once. Some clones are missing from TCRdb's copy, which holds only in-frame ones; the method was immunoSEQ multiplex PCR. This sample has 50,000 to 65,000 clones, with under 90% found just once. Sequenced input: peripheral blood. The V gene is TRBV15, the J gene TRBJ2-7, with D hard to call. This receptor was taken from a man over 45 with active COVID-19. The DNA of the CDR3 is TGTGCCACCAGCAGAGATCCAACTTACGAGCAGTACTTC. As protein: CATSRDPTYEQYF. The variable domain in full, with the rest retrieved from reference TRBV15 and TRBJ2-7, is DAMVIQNPRYQVTQFGKPVTLSCSQTLNHNVMYWYQQKSSQAPKLLFHYYDKDFNNEADTPDNFQSRRPNTSFCFLDIRSPGLGDTAMYLCATSRDPTYEQYFGPGTRLTVT.